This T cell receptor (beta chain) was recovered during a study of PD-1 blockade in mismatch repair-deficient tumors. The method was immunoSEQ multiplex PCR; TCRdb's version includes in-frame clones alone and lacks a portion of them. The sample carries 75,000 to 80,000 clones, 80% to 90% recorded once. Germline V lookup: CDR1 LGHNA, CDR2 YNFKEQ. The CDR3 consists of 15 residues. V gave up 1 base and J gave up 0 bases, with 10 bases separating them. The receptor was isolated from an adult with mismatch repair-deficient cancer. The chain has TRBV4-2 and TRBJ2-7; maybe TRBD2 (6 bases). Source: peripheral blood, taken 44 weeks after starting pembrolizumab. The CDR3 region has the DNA TGTGCCAGCAGCCAAGCTAGCGCTTCCTCCTACGAGCAGTACTTC. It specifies CASSQASASSYEQYF.